This T cell receptor (beta chain) was observed in a study of radiation and T cells in renal cell carcinoma. In the study overall: Nephrectomy followed 15 Gy stereotactic body radiation by 4 weeks. Study-level points and caveats: From baseline, blood top tumor clonotypes peaked at 2 weeks post-radiation.

Only in-frame clones appear in the TCRdb table, and some are missing; sequencing was by immunoSEQ multiplex PCR. Of more than 150,000 clones in the sample, 87% were seen once. CDR3 size: 16 residues. V shed 4 bases and J 4 bases; nucleotides not matched to a gene: 10. Per the germline V gene, CDR1 is SGHRS and CDR2 is YFSETQ. Regarding this clone: Its cognate antigen is unknown.

Stated time point: blood 2 weeks post-SBRT. Treatment: 15 Gy SBRT to primary tumor, nephrectomy 4 weeks later. Radiation-treated patients gave blood at baseline, week 2 and week 4. Clear cell pathology was present in this patient's renal cell carcinoma. The sequencing here drew on blood, taken from a patient whose treatment included radiotherapy and nephrectomy. The chain uses TRBV5-1 and TRBJ2-5; 10 bases are a match to TRBD1. This sequence was found in a woman aged 50 to 60 with renal cell carcinoma. CDR3 nucleotides: TGCGCCAGCAGCCGCTCTGGACAGGGGGGTGGAGAGACCCAGTACTTC. Translating gives CASSRSGQGGGETQYF.